The TCR beta chain under discussion was sequenced for a study of blood T cells in healthy people across ages. Study-level findings and limits: It was held that the diversity estimates obtained from one million T cells were underestimates. There were more naive CD4+ cells and higher diversity in long-lived donors than in aged donors.

The V and J ends lost 1 base and 5 bases, in that order; junction bases with no gene match: 5. This CDR3 region has 14 residues. Germline-derived CDR1 and CDR2 are KGHSH and LQKENI. The second PCR ran about 6 to 12 cycles with a sample-barcoded 5' primer and J-beta primers. Unique molecular identifiers of 12 random nucleotides labeled each cDNA. One entry per CDR3 protein, called by TCRdb with MiXCR from the 5' RACE reads. The sample has 850,000 to 1,300,000 distinct CDR3 sequences, 40% to 55% seen once. This clonotype was seen only a few times. Its antigen is as yet unknown. This receptor was identified in a woman aged 55-70 years in good health. J is TRBJ2-7 and V is TRBV18, with 7 bases fitting TRBD1. Sample: blood. In nucleotides, the CDR3 is TGTGCCAGCTCACCACTGACAGGGCAGGACGAGCAGTACTTC. It is translated as CASSPLTGQDEQYF.